This T cell receptor beta chain was identified in a study of CD8 T cells in ankylosing spondylitis. Study-level results: Disease-associated clonotypes exhibited CD8+ identity and were relatively infrequent in peripheral blood.

This clonotype was detected many times. Antigen: not known. TCRdb analysed the 5' RACE reads with MiXCR anew, one entry per CDR3 protein. This sample has 200,000 or so distinct CDR3 sequences, with 18% found just once. Germline loops: CDR1 SNHLY, CDR2 FYNNEI. The V end lost 2 bases, the J end lost 15 bases, and 11 bases lay between the germline ends. This CDR3 comprises 11 residues. The specimen sequenced was blood, either unsorted or a sorted T cell fraction (not recorded which). This rearrangement joins TRBV2 to TRBJ2-4; possibly TRBD1 for D (5 bases). The receptor comes from a male donor under 30 with ankylosing spondylitis or in good health (not recorded which). This chain's CDR3 is CASSENAGPYF. The CDR3 bases are TGTGCCAGCAGTGAAAATGCAGGGCCGTACTTC.